This T cell receptor (beta chain) was found in a study of cytomegalovirus exposure and HLA in healthy donors. Study-level points and caveats: It was reportedly the case that the classifier diagnosed cytomegalovirus status with high specificity and sensitivity.

A multiplex PCR was run with 60 Vbeta primers and 13 Jbeta primers. The assay was immunoSEQ multiplex PCR, and TCRdb's table has in-frame clones only and misses some. This listing includes about 55,000 clones. Note on this clone: Its antigen is unidentified.

This clonotype was sampled from a man in his fifties in good health and CMV-seropositive. The sample taken for sequencing was PBMCs.

CDR3 protein: CASSLWTSGGTTQYF. For the CDR3, the DNA is TGTGCCAGCAGCTTATGGACTAGCGGGGGCACGACCCAGTACTTC. This chain connects TRBV7-8 to TRBJ2-5, with 13 bases lining up with TRBD2. The ends lost 2 bases at V and 7 bases at J; junction bases unmatched: 4. Germline V gives CDR1 SGHVS, CDR2 FQNEAQ. The CDR3 has 15 amino acids.